The subject of this entry is one TCR beta chain. In the authors' workflow: Reference gene primer amplification gave estimated nucleated cell counts. Sequencing was performed with immunoSEQ multiplex PCR; in TCRdb, only in-frame clones are kept and a portion is missing. Clone size and the V and J calls come from that table; the DNA yielded D and trimming. Altogether over 95,000 clones are present, 70% to 90% being singletons, with the ten largest covering approximately 4.2%. The data derive from a study of blood T cell repertoires in COVID-19. Study in general: Samples of COVID-19 (acute and convalescent) were obtained from the United States, Italy and Spain. T cells, B-cell-depleted T cells, or PBMCs supplied cDNA or gDNA.

The trim removed 5 bases at V and 1 base at J, leaving 4 bases unmatched. This CDR3 has 14 residues. Germline CDR1 reads SEHNR; CDR2 reads FQNEAQ (reference sequence). The rearrangement uses TRBV7-9 and TRBJ1-1, with 7 bases lining up with TRBD1. Sequenced input: peripheral blood. The clonotype originates from a woman between 50 and 59 years old with acute or convalescent COVID-19. CDR3 sequence: CASSDWDRNTEAFF. The CDR3 nucleotides read TGTGCCAGCAGCGACTGGGACAGGAACACTGAAGCTTTCTTT. Together with reference TRBV7-9 and TRBJ1-1, the CDR3 gives the full variable domain: DTGVSQNPRHKITKRGQNVTFRCDPISEHNRLYWYRQTLGQGPEFLTYFQNEAQLEKSRLLSDRFSAERPKGSFSTLEIQRTEQGDSAMYLCASSDWDRNTEAFFGQGTRLTVV.